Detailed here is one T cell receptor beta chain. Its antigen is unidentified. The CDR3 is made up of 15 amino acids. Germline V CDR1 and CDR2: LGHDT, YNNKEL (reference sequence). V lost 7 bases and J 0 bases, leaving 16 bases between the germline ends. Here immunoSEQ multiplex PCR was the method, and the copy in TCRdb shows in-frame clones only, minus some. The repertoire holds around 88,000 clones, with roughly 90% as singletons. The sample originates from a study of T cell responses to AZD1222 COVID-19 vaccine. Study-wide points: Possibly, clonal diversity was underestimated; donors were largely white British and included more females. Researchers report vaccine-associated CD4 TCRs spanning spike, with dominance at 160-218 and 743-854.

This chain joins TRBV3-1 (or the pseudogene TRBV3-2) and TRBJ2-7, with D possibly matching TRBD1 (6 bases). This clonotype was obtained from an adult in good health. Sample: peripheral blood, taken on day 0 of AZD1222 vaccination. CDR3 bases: TGTGCCAGCACCACGGGACATCGGAGCTCCTACGAGCAGTACTTC. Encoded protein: CASTTGHRSSYEQYF.